This TCR beta chain emerged from a study of cytomegalovirus exposure and HLA in healthy donors. General study results and limits: For TCR beta chains, V- and J-gene trimming was later linked to a missense DCLRE1C variant. Later analysis found that TCR beta chains associated with HLA were more clonally expanded than other, equally common chains.

A multiplex PCR was run with 60 Vbeta primers and 13 Jbeta primers. Only in-frame clones appear in the TCRdb table, and some are missing; sequencing was by immunoSEQ multiplex PCR. The sample's table shows approximately 190,000 clones. The CDR3 is made up of 14 amino acids. Germline loops: CDR1 SGHKS, CDR2 YYEKEE (reference sequence). Trimming stripped 0 bases from V and 12 bases from J, with 15 bases between. Concerning this clone: Its antigen is unknown.

This receptor was obtained from a young man in good health and CMV-seronegative. J is TRBJ1-4 and V is TRBV5-5; possibly TRBD1 for D (5 bases). Sequencing was performed on PBMCs. The CDR3 is CASSLDSQDKELFF. CDR3 coding DNA: TGTGCCAGCAGCTTGGATTCACAGGATAAGGAACTGTTTTTT.